These 5 T cell receptor beta chains were all obtained from the same sample, sequenced in a study of cytotoxic CD8 clonotypes in ibrutinib-treated CLL. Only in-frame clones appear in the TCRdb table, and some are missing; sequencing was by immunoSEQ multiplex PCR. This table holds about 85,000 clones, around 79% found once. Here the sequenced sample was PBMCs, taken after 12 months of ibrutinib treatment. The receptors derive from a human donor with chronic lymphocytic leukemia.

V is TRBV7-9 and J is TRBJ2-7, with 9 bases identical to TRBD1. V lost 1 base and J lost 8; bases outside the gene matches: 3. The CDR3 totals 13 residues. Germline loops: CDR1 SEHNR, CDR2 FQNEAQ (reference sequence). CDR3: CASSLGGQGKQYF. The DNA for the CDR3 is TGTGCCAGCAGCTTAGGGGGACAGGGCAAGCAGTACTTC. Combining the CDR3 with reference TRBV7-9 and TRBJ2-7 gives the whole variable domain DTGVSQNPRHKITKRGQNVTFRCDPISEHNRLYWYRQTLGQGPEFLTYFQNEAQLEKSRLLSDRFSAERPKGSFSTLEIQRTEQGDSAMYLCASSLGGQGKQYFGPGTRLTVT.

As concerns this clone: One end of the junction fails to match germline, which may point to a read error. The chain combines TRBV5-1 with TRBJ2-7, with 7 bases fitting TRBD2. The germline V gene encodes CDR1 SGHRS and CDR2 YFSETQ. This CDR3 spans 13 amino acids. This chain's CDR3 is CASSLWEGREQYF. CDR3 DNA sequence: TGTGCCAGCAGCTTGTGGGAGGGTCGGGAGCAGTACTTC.

The chain has TRBV7-2 and TRBJ1-1; TRBD1 might be the D (6 bases). Germline CDR1 and CDR2: SGHTA and FQGNSA. CDR3 length: 13 residues. V was trimmed by 3 bases and J by 6 bases, leaving 11 bases between them. This chain's CDR3 is CASSFPGVPEAFF. CDR3 DNA sequence: TGTGCCAGCAGCTTTCCAGGGGTCCCTGAAGCTTTCTTT.

This chain connects TRBV19 to TRBJ1-1, with D possibly matching TRBD1 (5 bases). CDR1 and CDR2 from the germline V gene are LNHDA and SQIVND (reference sequence). The CDR3 consists of 14 residues. Trimming shortened V by 3 bases and J by 1 base, and 9 bases separated the two germline ends. The CDR3 nucleotides read TGTGCCAGTAGTATTTATGGGGCGAACACTGAAGCTTTCTTT. Translating gives CASSIYGANTEAFF.

The chain joins TRBV30 to TRBJ1-5; D may be TRBD1 (5 bases). The V end was cut by 5 bases, the J end by 9 bases, with 20 bases between. Germline lookup yields CDR1 GTSNPN and CDR2 SVGIG (reference sequence). The CDR3 has 14 amino acids. The DNA of the CDR3 is TGTGCCTGGCAGGGCGGAGGCCTAGGGATGCCCCAGCATTTT. Protein product: CAWQGGGLGMPQHF. Looking up the rest from reference TRBV30 and TRBJ1-5 gives the full variable domain: SQTIHQWPATLVQPVGSPLSLECTVEGTSNPNLYWYRQAAGRGLQLLFYSVGIGQISSEVPQNLSASRPQDRQFILSSKKLLLSDSGFYLCAWQGGGLGMPQHFGDGTRLSIL.